A selection of T cell receptor beta chains follows, all from one sample in a study of response to subunit inactivated influenza vaccine. TCRdb re-derived calls from the RT-PCR reads in MiXCR, one entry per CDR3 protein. The sample consists of 400,000 to 550,000 distinct CDR3 sequences, over 25% of them appearing once. The sample was CD4+ T cells sorted from PBMCs, taken about 5 days after vaccination. These receptor sequences come from a man aged 50 to 60 who received an inactivated influenza vaccine. CDR3s include the opening cysteine and the closing phenylalanine or tryptophan. D genes are given only for firm matches. Rows may omit the clone size; those that give it use once, few, many or a size class.

d_call	v_call	j_call	clone_size	cdr3_nt	cdr3_aa
-	TRBV7-9	TRBJ2-3	few	TGTGCCAGCAGCTTAGCGTTGGGGGATACGCAGTATTTT	CASSLALGDTQYF
-	TRBV4-3	TRBJ1-5	-	TGCGCCAGCAGCCAAGACCGCGGGGGGCCCCAGCATTTT	CASSQDRGGPQHF
-	TRBV10-3	TRBJ1-4	-	TGTGCCATCAGCGCAACGAATGAAAAACTGTTTTTT	CAISATNEKLFF
-	TRBV29-1	TRBJ2-3	few	TGCAGCGTTGACCCTAAGTACACAGATACGCAGTATTTT	CSVDPKYTDTQYF
-	TRBV7-9	TRBJ2-7	few	TGTGCCAGCAGCTTACTCACGGGGCCCTTAGTAAAGCAGTACTTC	CASSLLTGPLVKQYF
TRBD2	TRBV4-2	TRBJ2-3	-	TGTGCCAGCAGCCAAGAACTAGCGGGTAGCACAGATACGCAGTATTTT	CASSQELAGSTDTQYF
TRBD2	TRBV18	TRBJ2-3	-	TGTGCCAGCTCACGAACACTCCTAGCGGGTAACACAGATACGCAGTATTTT	CASSRTLLAGNTDTQYF
TRBD2	TRBV6-1	TRBJ2-5	once	TGTGCCAGCAGACAAAGCGGGAGGGGGTTCGGAGAGACCCAGTACTTC	CASRQSGRGFGETQYF
-	TRBV5-1	TRBJ2-2	-	TGCGCCAGCAGCATTGGGAGTAGGGGAACCGGGGAGCTGTTTTTT	CASSIGSRGTGELFF
TRBD1	TRBV12-3/TRBV12-4	TRBJ2-5	many	TGTGCCAGCAGCCTCAACAGGGGAGAGACCCAGTACTTC	CASSLNRGETQYF
TRBD2	TRBV6-2/TRBV6-3	TRBJ2-2	few	TGTGCCAGCAGACCTAGCGGGCTAAACACCGGGGAGCTGTTTTTT	CASRPSGLNTGELFF
-	TRBV13	TRBJ2-1	-	TGTGCCAGCAGCGTACCTCAGGGAAAGGTGGGTGCCAATGAGCAGTTCTTC	CASSVPQGKVGANEQFF
-	TRBV5-1	TRBJ2-1	-	TGCGCCAGCAGCTTGGCGGTGGGGTACAATGAGCAGTTCTTC	CASSLAVGYNEQFF
TRBD2	TRBV5-5	TRBJ2-7	-	TGTGCCAGCAGCTTGGAACTAGCGGGGGGCCTCTACGAGCAGTACTTC	CASSLELAGGLYEQYF
TRBD1	TRBV11-2	TRBJ1-5	-	TGTGCCAGCAGCTTAGGGGGGGACAGGGCAAATAGCAATCAGCCCCAGCATTTT	CASSLGGDRANSNQPQHF
TRBD1	TRBV20-1	TRBJ2-5	-	TGCAGTGCTAGCCGACAGGGGCAAGAGACCCAGTACTTC	CSASRQGQETQYF
-	TRBV18	TRBJ2-7	-	TGTGCCAGCTCACCATTGATTGGAGAGCAGTACTTC	CASSPLIGEQYF
-	TRBV15	TRBJ1-2	few	TGTGCCACCAGCAGAGACGGGCTCCTTAGGTATGGCTACACCTTC	CATSRDGLLRYGYTF
-	TRBV7-2	TRBJ1-6	-	TGTGCCAGCAGGAAGGGGGATTCACCCCTCCACTTT	CASRKGDSPLHF
-	TRBV6-2/TRBV6-3	TRBJ1-3	-	TGTGCCAGCAGTTTGACCGGGACCACTGGAAACACCATATATTTT	CASSLTGTTGNTIYF
TRBD2	TRBV4-2	TRBJ2-1	few	TGTGCCAGCAGCCAAGACGGACTAGCAGGTGAGCAGTTCTTC	CASSQDGLAGEQFF
TRBD2	TRBV6-5	TRBJ2-7	-	TGTGCCAGCAGTTACTTGCCCGGGACTAGCGGGAGTTGGTACGAGCAGTACTTC	CASSYLPGTSGSWYEQYF
TRBD2	TRBV20-1	TRBJ2-7	-	TGCAGTGCTAGAGATCCGGCTAGCGGGAAATACGAGCAGTACTTC	CSARDPASGKYEQYF
-	TRBV5-6	TRBJ2-7	-	TGTGCCAGCAGCAGGACAGTTTCCGAGCAGTACTTC	CASSRTVSEQYF
-	TRBV15	TRBJ2-5	few	TGTGCCACCAGCAGAGCGGCAGGGGTGGAGACCCAGTACTTC	CATSRAAGVETQYF
-	TRBV11-3	TRBJ1-2	-	TGTGCCAGCAGCTTCGGTTCTGGGGGGCCACACTTC	CASSFGSGGPHF
TRBD2	TRBV20-1	TRBJ2-2	-	TGCAGTGCTAGAGATTTTAAACTAGCGGGAAACACCGGGGAGCTGTTTTTT	CSARDFKLAGNTGELFF
-	TRBV6-1	TRBJ1-1	few	TGTGCCAGCAGTGTAGAGGTGCCCGATCCGGCTTTCTTT	CASSVEVPDPAFF
-	TRBV29-1	TRBJ2-7	-	TGCAGCGTCGGCCTCTCAACCAGCTCCTACGAGCAGTACTTC	CSVGLSTSSYEQYF
-	TRBV6-6	TRBJ2-1	few	TGTGCCAGCAGTACGGGACGGCAGCAGTTCTTC	CASSTGRQQFF
TRBD1	TRBV2	TRBJ2-7	few	TGTGCCAGCGCGACAGGGATCGAGCAGTACTTC	CASATGIEQYF
TRBD1	TRBV6-1	TRBJ1-1	-	TGTGCCAGCAGTAAAGGGGGCTTTGACACTGAAGCTTTCTTT	CASSKGGFDTEAFF
TRBD1	TRBV6-2/TRBV6-3	TRBJ2-5	-	TGTGCCAGCAGTTACCCGACAGGGATCACCAAAGAGACCCAGTACTTC	CASSYPTGITKETQYF
TRBD2	TRBV7-8	TRBJ2-3	-	TGTGCCAGCAGCTCTAGCGGGGGGACCTACAGGGGGAATACGCAGTATTTT	CASSSSGGTYRGNTQYF
-	TRBV2	TRBJ2-7	-	TGTGCCAGCTCACCCGGTTACTACGAGCAGTACTTC	CASSPGYYEQYF
TRBD1	TRBV7-6	TRBJ1-3	few	TGTGCCAGCAGCCGACAGGGGTCTCCTGGAAACACCATATATTTT	CASSRQGSPGNTIYF
-	TRBV6-5	TRBJ2-3	-	TGTGCCAGCAGTTGGCGGGACTCACGATCCGATACGCAGTATTTT	CASSWRDSRSDTQYF
-	TRBV4-1	TRBJ2-2	-	TGCGCCAGCAGCCGGAACCGAGACGGGTTCGAGCTGTTTTTT	CASSRNRDGFELFF
-	TRBV4-3	TRBJ1-3	-	TGCGCCAGCAGCCAAGAGTTAAGCACCATCTCTGGAAACACCATATATTTT	CASSQELSTISGNTIYF
-	TRBV6-2/TRBV6-3	TRBJ1-5	-	TGTGCCAGCAGTTACAATGGCCAGCCCCAGCATTTT	CASSYNGQPQHF
TRBD2	TRBV20-1	TRBJ2-1	-	TGCAGTGCCCCCGGACTAGCGGGAGTGTGGCTGGGTGAGCAGTTCTTC	CSAPGLAGVWLGEQFF
-	TRBV9	TRBJ2-7	few	TGTGCCCACCGGTTGAGAGCCTATGGCTACGAGCAGTACTTC	CAHRLRAYGYEQYF
TRBD1	TRBV29-1	TRBJ1-1	many	TGCAGCGTTGCACCAGGGGGAGCTGAAGCTTTCTTT	CSVAPGGAEAFF
-	TRBV4-3	TRBJ1-1	-	TGCGCCAGCAGCCAAGATCAAGGCCCCTACTCGGCAGCCTCGGATGAAGCTTTCTTT	CASSQDQGPYSAASDEAFF
-	TRBV4-1	TRBJ1-4	once	TGCGCCAGCAGCCAGGGGGTACACCTTAATGAAAAACTGTTTTTT	CASSQGVHLNEKLFF
TRBD2	TRBV6-2/TRBV6-3	TRBJ2-7	few	TGTGCCAGCAGTTCACTAGCGCGCGAGCAGTACTTC	CASSSLAREQYF
TRBD2	TRBV20-1	TRBJ2-1	-	TGCAGTGCTCCCGGGACTAGCGCCGACAATGAGCAGTTCTTC	CSAPGTSADNEQFF
TRBD2	TRBV12-3/TRBV12-4	TRBJ2-3	few	TGTGCCAGCAGTTTTACGGGGGGGCAGGGCACAGATACGCAGTATTTT	CASSFTGGQGTDTQYF
-	TRBV27	TRBJ2-7	-	TGTGCCAGCAGTTTATCGCTGAGGGGGGGGTATGAGCAGTACTTC	CASSLSLRGGYEQYF
-	TRBV20-1	TRBJ2-7	-	TGCAGTGCTACATTGAGGGAAGCGCCCTACGAGCAGTACTTC	CSATLREAPYEQYF
-	TRBV5-1	TRBJ1-6	few	TGCGCCAGCAGCTTCGGCGTCGTAGATTCACCCCTCCACTTT	CASSFGVVDSPLHF
-	TRBV20-1	TRBJ2-7	-	TGCAGTATTGGGCTAGCGAACTACGAGCAGTACTTC	CSIGLANYEQYF
TRBD1	TRBV3-1	TRBJ2-7	-	TGTGCCAGCAGCTCGGACAGGGCCCAGAGTTTC	CASSSDRAQSF
-	TRBV20-1	TRBJ2-2	few	TGCAGTGCTAGCGAGTTGGGCCTGAACGGCGGGGAGCTGTTTTTT	CSASELGLNGGELFF
-	TRBV7-6	TRBJ2-5	-	TGTGCCAGCAGCTCCCCGCGAGGGAGGGAGACCCAGTACTTC	CASSSPRGRETQYF